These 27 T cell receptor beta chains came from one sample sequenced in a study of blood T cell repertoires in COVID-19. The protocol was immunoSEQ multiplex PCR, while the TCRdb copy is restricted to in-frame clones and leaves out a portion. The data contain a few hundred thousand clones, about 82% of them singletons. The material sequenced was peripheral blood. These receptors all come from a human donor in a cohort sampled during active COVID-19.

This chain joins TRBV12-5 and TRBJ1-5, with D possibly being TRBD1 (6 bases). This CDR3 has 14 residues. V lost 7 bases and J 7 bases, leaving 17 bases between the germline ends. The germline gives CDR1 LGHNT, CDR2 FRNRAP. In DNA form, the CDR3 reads TGTGCTAGTGCCGACCTACAGGGATGGCAGCCCCAGCATTTT. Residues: CASADLQGWQPQHF.

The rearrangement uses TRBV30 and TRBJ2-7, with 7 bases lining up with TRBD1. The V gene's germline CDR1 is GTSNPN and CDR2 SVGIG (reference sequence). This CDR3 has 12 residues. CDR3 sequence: CTIGQAMGEQYF. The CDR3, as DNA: TGTACCATTGGACAGGCCATGGGCGAGCAGTACTTC.

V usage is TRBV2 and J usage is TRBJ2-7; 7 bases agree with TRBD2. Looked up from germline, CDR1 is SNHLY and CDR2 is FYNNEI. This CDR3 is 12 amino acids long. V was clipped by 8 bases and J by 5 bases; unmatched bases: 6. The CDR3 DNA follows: TGTGCCAGCGGCGGGGGTTTGAACGAGCAGTACTTC. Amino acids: CASGGGLNEQYF.

Here the CDR3 reads CASSLLAGGYEKLFF. DNA for the CDR3: TGTGCCAGCAGCTTATTGGCAGGGGGTTATGAAAAACTGTTTTTT. The rearrangement joins TRBV7-9 to TRBJ1-4; 7 positions match TRBD1. Trimming cost V 2 bases and J 6 bases; bases outside gene matches: 6. Germline V CDR1 and CDR2: SEHNR, FQNEAQ (reference sequence). This CDR3 has 15 residues.

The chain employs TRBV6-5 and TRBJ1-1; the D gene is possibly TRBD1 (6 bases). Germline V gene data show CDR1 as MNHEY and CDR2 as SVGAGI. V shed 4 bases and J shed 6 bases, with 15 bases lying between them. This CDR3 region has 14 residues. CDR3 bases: TGTGCCAGCAGTTCCGACAGGTCGCATCCTGAAGCTTTCTTT. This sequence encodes CASSSDRSHPEAFF.

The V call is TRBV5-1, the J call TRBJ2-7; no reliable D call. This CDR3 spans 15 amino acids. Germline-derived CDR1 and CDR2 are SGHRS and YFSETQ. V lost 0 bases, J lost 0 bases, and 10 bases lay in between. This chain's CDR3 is CASSLGPDNSYEQYF. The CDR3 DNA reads TGCGCCAGCAGCTTGGGTCCTGACAACTCCTACGAGCAGTACTTC.

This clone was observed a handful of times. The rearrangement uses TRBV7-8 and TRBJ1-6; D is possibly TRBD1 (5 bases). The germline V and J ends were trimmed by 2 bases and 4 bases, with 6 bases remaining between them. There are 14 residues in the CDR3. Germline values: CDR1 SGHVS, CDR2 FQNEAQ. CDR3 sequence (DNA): TGTGCCAGCAGCTTACGACAGTATAATTCACCCCTCCACTTT. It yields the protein CASSLRQYNSPLHF.

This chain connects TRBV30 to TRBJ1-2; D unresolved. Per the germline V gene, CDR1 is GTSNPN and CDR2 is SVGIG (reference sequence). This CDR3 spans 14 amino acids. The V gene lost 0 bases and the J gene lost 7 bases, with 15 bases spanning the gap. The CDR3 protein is CAWSVTTRLGGYTF. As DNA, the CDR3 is TGTGCCTGGAGTGTTACTACCCGCCTCGGTGGCTACACCTTC. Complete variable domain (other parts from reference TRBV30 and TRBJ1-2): SQTIHQWPATLVQPVGSPLSLECTVEGTSNPNLYWYRQAAGRGLQLLFYSVGIGQISSEVPQNLSASRPQDRQFILSSKKLLLSDSGFYLCAWSVTTRLGGYTFGSGTRLTVV.

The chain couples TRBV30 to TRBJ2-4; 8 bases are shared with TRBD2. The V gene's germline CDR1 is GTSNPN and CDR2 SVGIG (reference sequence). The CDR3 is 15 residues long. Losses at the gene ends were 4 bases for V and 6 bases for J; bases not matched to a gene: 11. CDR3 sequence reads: CAWTPGGLGRNIQYF. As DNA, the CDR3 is TGTGCCTGGACTCCGGGGGGGCTCGGGAGAAACATTCAGTACTTC.

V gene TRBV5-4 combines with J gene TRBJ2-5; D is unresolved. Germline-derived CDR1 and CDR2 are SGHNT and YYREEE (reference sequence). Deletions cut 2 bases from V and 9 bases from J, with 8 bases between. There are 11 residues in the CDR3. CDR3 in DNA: TGTGCCAGCAGCTTTCAGGAAGCCCAGTACTTC. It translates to CASSFQEAQYF.

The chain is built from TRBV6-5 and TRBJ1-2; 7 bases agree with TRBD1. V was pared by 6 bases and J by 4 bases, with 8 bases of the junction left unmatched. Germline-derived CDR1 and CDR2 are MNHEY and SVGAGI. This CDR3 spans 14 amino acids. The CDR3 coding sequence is TGTGCCAGCAGCCCGGGACAGCGAATCTATGGCTACACCTTC. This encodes CASSPGQRIYGYTF.

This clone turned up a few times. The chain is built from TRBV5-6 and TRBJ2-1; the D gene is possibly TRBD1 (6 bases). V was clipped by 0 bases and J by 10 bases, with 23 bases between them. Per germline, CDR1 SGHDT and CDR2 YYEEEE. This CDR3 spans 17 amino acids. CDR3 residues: CASSLAGGRGFSPEQFF. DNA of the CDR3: TGTGCCAGCAGCTTGGCCGGAGGCAGGGGTTTCTCCCCCGAGCAGTTCTTC.

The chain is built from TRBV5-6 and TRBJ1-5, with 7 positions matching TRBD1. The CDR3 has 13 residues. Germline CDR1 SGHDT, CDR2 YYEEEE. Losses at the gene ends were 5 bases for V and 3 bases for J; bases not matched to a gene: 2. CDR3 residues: CASRDRPNQPQHF. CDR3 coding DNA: TGTGCCAGCAGGGACAGGCCCAATCAGCCCCAGCATTTT.

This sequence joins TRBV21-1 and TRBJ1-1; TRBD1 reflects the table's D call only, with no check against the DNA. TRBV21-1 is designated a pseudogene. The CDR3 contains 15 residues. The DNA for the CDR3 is TGTGCCAGCAGCAATCTCACAGTTATGAACACTGAAGCTTTCTTT. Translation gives CASSNLTVMNTEAFF.

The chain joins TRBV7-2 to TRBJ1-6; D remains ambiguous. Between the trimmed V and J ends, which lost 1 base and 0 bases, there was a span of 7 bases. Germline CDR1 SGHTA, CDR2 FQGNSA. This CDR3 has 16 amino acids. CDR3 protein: CASSLVLSSYNSPLHF. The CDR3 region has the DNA TGTGCCAGCAGCTTAGTCCTTAGCTCCTATAATTCACCCCTCCACTTT.

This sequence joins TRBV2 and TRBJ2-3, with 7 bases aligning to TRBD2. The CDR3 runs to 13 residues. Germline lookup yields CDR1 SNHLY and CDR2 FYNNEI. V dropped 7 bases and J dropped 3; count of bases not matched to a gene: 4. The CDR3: CASMGGVTDTQYF. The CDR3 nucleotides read TGTGCCAGCATGGGGGGGGTGACAGATACGCAGTATTTT.

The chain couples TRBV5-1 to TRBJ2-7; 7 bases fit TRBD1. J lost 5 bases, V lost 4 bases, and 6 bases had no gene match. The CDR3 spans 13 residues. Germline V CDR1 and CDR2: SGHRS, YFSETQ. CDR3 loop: CASSPTGVDEQYF. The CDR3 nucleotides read TGCGCCAGCAGCCCAACAGGGGTGGACGAGCAGTACTTC.

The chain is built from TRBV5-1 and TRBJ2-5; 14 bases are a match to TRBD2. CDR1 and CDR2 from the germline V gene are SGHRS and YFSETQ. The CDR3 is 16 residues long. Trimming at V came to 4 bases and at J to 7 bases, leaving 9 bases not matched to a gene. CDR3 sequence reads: CASSGGTSGGSRTQYF. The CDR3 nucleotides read TGCGCCAGCAGCGGAGGGACTAGCGGGGGATCTAGGACCCAGTACTTC. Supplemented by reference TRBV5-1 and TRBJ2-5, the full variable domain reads KAGVTQTPRYLIKTRGQQVTLSCSPISGHRSVSWYQQTPGQGLQFLFEYFSETQRNKGNFPGRFSGRQFSNSRSEMNVSTLELGDSALYLCASSGGTSGGSRTQYFGPGTRLLVL.

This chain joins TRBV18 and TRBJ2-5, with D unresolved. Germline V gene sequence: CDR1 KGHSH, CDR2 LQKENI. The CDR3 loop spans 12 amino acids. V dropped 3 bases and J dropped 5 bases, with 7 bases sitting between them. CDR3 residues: CASSPEAETQYF. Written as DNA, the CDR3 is TGTGCCAGCTCACCCGAGGCCGAGACCCAGTACTTC.

In DNA form, the CDR3 reads TGCGCCAGCAGTGAGACCACAGGGGTTCCTGGCTACACCTTC. As protein: CASSETTGVPGYTF. The V and J genes are TRBV10-2 and TRBJ1-2; 7 bases are shared with TRBD1. Germline values: CDR1 WSHSY, CDR2 SAAADI. The V segment lost 2 bases and the J segment 7 bases; nucleotides outside the gene matches: 7. The CDR3 is 14 amino acids.

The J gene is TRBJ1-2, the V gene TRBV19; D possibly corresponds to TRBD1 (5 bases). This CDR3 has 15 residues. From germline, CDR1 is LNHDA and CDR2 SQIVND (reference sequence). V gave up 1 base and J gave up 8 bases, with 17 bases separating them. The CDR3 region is CASSIGPEQGGGYTF. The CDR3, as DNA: TGTGCCAGTAGTATAGGCCCGGAGCAGGGAGGCGGCTACACCTTC.

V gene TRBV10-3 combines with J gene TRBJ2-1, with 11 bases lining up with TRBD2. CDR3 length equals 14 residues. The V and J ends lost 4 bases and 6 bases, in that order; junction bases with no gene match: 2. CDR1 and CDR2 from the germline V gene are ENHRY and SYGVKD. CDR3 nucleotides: TGTGCCATCAGTGGGCTAGCGGGGGGCAATGAGCAGTTCTTC. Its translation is CAISGLAGGNEQFF.

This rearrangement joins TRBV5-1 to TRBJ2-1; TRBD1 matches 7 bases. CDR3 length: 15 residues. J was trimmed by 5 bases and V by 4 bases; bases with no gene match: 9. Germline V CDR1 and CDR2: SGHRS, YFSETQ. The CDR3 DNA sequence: TGCGCCAGCAGCATACAGGGGCCAACTGACAATGAGCAGTTCTTC. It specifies CASSIQGPTDNEQFF.

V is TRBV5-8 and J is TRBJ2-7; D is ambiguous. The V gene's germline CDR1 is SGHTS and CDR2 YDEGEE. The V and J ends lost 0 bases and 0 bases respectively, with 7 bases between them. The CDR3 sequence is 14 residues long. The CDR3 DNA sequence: TGTGCCAGCAGCTTGGTGGGCCTCTCCTACGAGCAGTACTTC. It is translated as CASSLVGLSYEQYF.

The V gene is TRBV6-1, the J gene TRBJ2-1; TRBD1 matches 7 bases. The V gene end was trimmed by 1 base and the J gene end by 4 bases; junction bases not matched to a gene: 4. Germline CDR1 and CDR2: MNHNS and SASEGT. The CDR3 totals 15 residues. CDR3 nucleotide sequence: TGTGCCAGCAGTGAAGGGGGACAGAGTTACAATGAGCAGTTCTTC. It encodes CASSEGGQSYNEQFF.

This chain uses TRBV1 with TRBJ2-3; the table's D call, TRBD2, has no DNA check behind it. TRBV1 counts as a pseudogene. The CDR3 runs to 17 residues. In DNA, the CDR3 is TGCACCAGCAGCCAGCTTTCTAGCGGGGGTATCGCAGATACGCAGTATTTT. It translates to CTSSQLSSGGIADTQYF.

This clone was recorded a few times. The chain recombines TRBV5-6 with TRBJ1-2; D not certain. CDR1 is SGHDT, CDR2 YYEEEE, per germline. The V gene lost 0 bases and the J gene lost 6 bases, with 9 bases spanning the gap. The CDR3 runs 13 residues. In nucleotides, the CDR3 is TGTGCCAGCAGCTTGGGACAAATGGATGGCTACACCTTC. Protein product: CASSLGQMDGYTF.